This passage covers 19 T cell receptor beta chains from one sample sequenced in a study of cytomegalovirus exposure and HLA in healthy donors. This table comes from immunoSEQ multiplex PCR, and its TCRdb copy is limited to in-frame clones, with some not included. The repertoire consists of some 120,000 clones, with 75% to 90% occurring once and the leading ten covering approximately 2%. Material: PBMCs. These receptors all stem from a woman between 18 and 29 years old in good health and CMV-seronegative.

This chain's CDR3 is CASSQGRTDTQYF. CDR3 coding DNA: TGTGCCAGCAGCCAGGGTAGGACAGATACGCAGTATTTT. The chain couples TRBV11-3 to TRBJ2-3; the D gene is possibly TRBD1 (5 bases). V lost 5 bases and J lost 3, with 9 bases in between. The CDR3 extends over 13 amino acids. The V gene's germline CDR1 is SGHNT and CDR2 YENEEA.

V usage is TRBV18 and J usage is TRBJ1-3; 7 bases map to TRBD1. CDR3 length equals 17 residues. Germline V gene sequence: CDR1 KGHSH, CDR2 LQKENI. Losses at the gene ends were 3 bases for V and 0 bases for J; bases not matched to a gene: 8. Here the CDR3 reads CASSPRQGPTSGNTIYF. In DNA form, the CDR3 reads TGTGCCAGCTCACCCCGACAGGGCCCGACCTCTGGAAACACCATATATTTT.

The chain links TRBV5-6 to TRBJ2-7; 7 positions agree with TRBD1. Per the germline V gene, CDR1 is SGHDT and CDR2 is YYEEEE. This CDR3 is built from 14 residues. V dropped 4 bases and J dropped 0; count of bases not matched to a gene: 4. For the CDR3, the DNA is TGTGCCAGCAGCCTGGGACAGAGCTCCTACGAGCAGTACTTC. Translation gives CASSLGQSSYEQYF.

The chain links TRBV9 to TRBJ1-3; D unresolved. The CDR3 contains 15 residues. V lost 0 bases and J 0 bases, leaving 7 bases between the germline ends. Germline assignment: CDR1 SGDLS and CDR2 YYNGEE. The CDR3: CASSVEWHSGNTIYF. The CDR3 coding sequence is TGTGCCAGCAGCGTAGAGTGGCACTCTGGAAACACCATATATTTT.

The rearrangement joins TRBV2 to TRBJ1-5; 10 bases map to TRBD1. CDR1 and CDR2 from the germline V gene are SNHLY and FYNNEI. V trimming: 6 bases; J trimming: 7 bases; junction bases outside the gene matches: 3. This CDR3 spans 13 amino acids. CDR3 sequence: CASRGQGNQPQHF. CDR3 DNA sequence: TGTGCCAGCAGGGGACAGGGGAACCAGCCCCAGCATTTT.

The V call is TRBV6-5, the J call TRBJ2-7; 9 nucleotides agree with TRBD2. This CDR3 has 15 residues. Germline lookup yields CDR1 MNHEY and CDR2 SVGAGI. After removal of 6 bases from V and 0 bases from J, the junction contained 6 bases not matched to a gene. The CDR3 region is CASSRTSASSYEQYF. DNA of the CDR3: TGTGCCAGCAGCCGGACTAGCGCGAGCTCCTACGAGCAGTACTTC.

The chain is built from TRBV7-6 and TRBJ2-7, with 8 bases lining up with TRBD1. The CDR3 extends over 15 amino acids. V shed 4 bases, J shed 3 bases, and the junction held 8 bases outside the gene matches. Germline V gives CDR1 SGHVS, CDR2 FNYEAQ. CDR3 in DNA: TGTGCCAGCAGCTCCACCGGGACAGGAGGCTACGAGCAGTACTTC. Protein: CASSSTGTGGYEQYF.

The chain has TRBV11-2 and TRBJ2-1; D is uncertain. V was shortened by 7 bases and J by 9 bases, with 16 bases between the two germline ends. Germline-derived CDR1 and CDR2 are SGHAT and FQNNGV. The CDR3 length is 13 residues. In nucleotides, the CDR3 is TGTGCCAGCACCTTCCTAGGATGGATTGAGCAGTTCTTC. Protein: CASTFLGWIEQFF.

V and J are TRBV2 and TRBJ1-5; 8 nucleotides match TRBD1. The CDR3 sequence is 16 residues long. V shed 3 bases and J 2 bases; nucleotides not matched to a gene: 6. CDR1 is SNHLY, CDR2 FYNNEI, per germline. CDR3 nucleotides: TGTGCCAGCAGTGAGAGCAGGGGGCTTCGCAATCAGCCCCAGCATTTT. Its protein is CASSESRGLRNQPQHF.

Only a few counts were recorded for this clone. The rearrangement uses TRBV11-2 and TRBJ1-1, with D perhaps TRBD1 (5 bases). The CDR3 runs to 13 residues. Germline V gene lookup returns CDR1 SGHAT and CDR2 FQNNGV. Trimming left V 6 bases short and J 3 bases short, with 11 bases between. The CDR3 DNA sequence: TGTGCCAGCAGAGGCGGGGCAGACACTGAAGCTTTCTTT. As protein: CASRGGADTEAFF.

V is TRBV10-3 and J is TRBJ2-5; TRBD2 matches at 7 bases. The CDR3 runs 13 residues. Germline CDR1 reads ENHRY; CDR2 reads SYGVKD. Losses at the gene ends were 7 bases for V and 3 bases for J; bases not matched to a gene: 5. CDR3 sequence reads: CAIIAGGKETQYF. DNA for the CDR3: TGTGCCATCATCGCCGGGGGGAAAGAGACCCAGTACTTC.

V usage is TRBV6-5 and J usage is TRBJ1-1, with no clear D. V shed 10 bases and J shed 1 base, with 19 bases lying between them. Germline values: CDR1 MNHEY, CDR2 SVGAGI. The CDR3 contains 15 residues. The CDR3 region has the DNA TGTGCCACCATGGACCAGGAGGCAGCGAACACTGAAGCTTTCTTT. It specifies CATMDQEAANTEAFF.

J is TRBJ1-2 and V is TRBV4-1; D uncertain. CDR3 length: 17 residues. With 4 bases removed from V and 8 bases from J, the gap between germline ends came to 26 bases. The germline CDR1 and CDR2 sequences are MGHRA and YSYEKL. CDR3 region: CASSLSPSGIGSRGYTF. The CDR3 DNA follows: TGCGCCAGCAGCCTTTCCCCGTCGGGTATCGGGTCGAGGGGCTACACCTTC.

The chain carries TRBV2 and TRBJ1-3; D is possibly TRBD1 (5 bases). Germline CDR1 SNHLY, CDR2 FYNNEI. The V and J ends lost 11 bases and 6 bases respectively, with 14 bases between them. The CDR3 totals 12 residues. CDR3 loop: CAAEGQKNTIYF. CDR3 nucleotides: TGTGCCGCCGAAGGACAAAAAAACACCATATATTTT.

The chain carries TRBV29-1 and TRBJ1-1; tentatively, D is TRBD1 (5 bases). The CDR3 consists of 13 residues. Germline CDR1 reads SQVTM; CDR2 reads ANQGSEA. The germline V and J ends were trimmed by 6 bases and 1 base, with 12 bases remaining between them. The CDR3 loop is CSVKRGTNTEAFF. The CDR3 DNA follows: TGCAGCGTAAAAAGGGGAACGAACACTGAAGCTTTCTTT.

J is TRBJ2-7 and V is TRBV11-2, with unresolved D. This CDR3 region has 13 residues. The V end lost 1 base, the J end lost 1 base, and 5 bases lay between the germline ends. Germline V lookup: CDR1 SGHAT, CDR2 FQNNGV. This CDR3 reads CASSLGSSYEQYF. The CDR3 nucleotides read TGTGCCAGCAGCTTAGGGAGTTCCTACGAGCAGTACTTC.

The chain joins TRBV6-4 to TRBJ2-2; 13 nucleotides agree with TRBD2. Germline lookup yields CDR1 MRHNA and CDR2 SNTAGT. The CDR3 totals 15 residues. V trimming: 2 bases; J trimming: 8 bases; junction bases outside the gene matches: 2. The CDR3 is CASSDGTSGNGELFF. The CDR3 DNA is TGTGCCAGCAGTGACGGGACTAGCGGGAATGGGGAGCTGTTTTTT.

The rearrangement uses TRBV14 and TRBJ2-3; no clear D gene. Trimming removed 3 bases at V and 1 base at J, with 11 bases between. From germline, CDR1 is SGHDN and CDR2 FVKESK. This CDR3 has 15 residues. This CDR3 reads CASSQSFLGTDTQYF. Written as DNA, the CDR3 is TGTGCCAGCAGCCAGTCCTTCCTTGGCACAGATACGCAGTATTTT.

The CDR3 reads CASRGQGAIYGYTF. The CDR3, as DNA: TGTGCCAGCAGGGGACAGGGCGCAATCTATGGCTACACCTTC. The chain couples TRBV2 to TRBJ1-2, with 9 bases matching TRBD1. Germline V CDR1 and CDR2: SNHLY, FYNNEI. Losses at the gene ends were 6 bases for V and 4 bases for J; bases not matched to a gene: 6. The CDR3 totals 14 residues.